This T cell receptor (beta chain) was recorded in a study of T cells in Graves' hyperthyroidism and ophthalmopathy. Study context: Peripheral blood collection took place at initial diagnosis, before any treatment.

This clonotype was counted between two and nine times. Its antigen is not identified. The CDR3 is 19 residues long. Germline V CDR1 and CDR2: MNHEY, SVGEGT. V was pared by 2 bases and J by 0 bases, with 20 bases between. Uncontrolled infection, other autoimmune disease, pregnancy or lactation disqualified patients from enrolment. It was less than 13 ml of fresh peripheral blood that supplied the PBMCs. TCR beta CDR3 region amplification was performed from RNA transcripts. TCR CDR3 underwent first-round RT-PCR with the HTBI primer set. TCRdb passed the multiplex PCR reads through MiXCR, listing each CDR3 protein once. The table has under 350,000 distinct CDR3 sequences, 18% seen once; the top ten hold less than 65%. Study-wide results and caveats: With a median lead of around 6.7 months before onset, the model predicted ophthalmopathy.

Material for sequencing was blood. This receptor was identified in a woman between 50 and 59 years old with Graves' hyperthyroidism. This sequence joins TRBV6-2 or TRBV6-3 and TRBJ1-5; D is possibly TRBD1 (5 bases). As DNA, the CDR3 is TGTGCCAGCAGTTACCCGACAGTAATCCTCGACTATAGCAATCAGCCCCAGCATTTT. Amino acid sequence: CASSYPTVILDYSNQPQHF.